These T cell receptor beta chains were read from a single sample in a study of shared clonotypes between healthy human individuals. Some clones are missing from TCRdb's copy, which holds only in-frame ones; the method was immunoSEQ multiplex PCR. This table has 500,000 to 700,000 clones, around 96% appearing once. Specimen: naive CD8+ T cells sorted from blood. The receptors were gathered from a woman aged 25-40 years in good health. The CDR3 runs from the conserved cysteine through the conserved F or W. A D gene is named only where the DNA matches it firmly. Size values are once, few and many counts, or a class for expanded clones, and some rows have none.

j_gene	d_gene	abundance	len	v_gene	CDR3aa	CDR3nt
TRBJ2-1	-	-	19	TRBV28	CASSQVGLIAGGSYNEQFF	TGTGCCAGCAGCCAAGTGGGACTTATAGCTGGGGGGTCCTACAATGAGCAGTTCTTC
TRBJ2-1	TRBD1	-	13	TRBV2	CATWTGGHNEQFF	TGTGCCACCTGGACAGGGGGCCACAATGAGCAGTTCTTC
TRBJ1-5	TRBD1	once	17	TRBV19	CASRPGQGTYSNQPQHF	TGTGCCAGTAGGCCGGGACAGGGGACTTATAGCAATCAGCCCCAGCATTTT
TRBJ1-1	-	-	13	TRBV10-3	CAISPGRNTEAFF	TGTGCCATCAGCCCGGGACGAAACACTGAAGCTTTCTTT
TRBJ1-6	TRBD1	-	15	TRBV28	CASRKETGLNSPLHF	TGTGCCAGCAGGAAGGAGACAGGGCTGAATTCACCCCTCCACTTT
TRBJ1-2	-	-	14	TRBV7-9	CASTLGTPNYGYTF	TGTGCCAGCACCTTAGGGACACCGAACTATGGCTACACCTTC
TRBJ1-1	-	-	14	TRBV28	CASSPGKGNTEAFF	TGTGCCAGCAGCCCCGGAAAGGGGAACACTGAAGCTTTCTTT
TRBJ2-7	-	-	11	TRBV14	CASSPHYEQYF	TGTGCCAGCAGCCCCCATTACGAGCAGTACTTC
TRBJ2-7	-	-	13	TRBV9	CASSVETSLEQYF	TGTGCCAGCAGCGTAGAGACTTCCCTCGAGCAGTACTTC
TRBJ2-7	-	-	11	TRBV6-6	CASSYEAEQYF	TGTGCCAGCAGTTACGAAGCCGAGCAGTACTTC
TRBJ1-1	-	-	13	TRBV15	CATSSLGNTEAFF	TGTGCCACCAGCAGTTTGGGGAACACTGAAGCTTTCTTT
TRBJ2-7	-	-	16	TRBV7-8	CASSPSGGVAGYEQYF	TGTGCCAGCAGCCCCTCCGGAGGGGTTGCCGGATACGAGCAGTACTTC
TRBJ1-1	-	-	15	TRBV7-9	CASSLGGEPNTEAFF	TGTGCCAGCAGCTTAGGAGGGGAGCCCAACACTGAAGCTTTCTTT
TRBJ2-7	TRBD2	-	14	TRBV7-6	CASSLATGGDEQYF	TGTGCCAGCAGCTTAGCGACGGGAGGGGACGAGCAGTACTTC
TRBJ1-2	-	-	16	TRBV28	CASSSFNSGWDYGYTF	TGTGCCAGCAGTTCTTTTAATTCGGGGTGGGACTATGGCTACACCTTC
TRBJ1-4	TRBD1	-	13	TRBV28	CASSPDRGGKLFF	TGTGCCAGCAGTCCAGACAGGGGGGGGAAACTGTTTTTT
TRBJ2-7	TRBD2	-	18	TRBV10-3	CAISEESYASGDPYEQYF	TGTGCCATCAGTGAGGAAAGTTATGCTAGCGGGGACCCCTACGAGCAGTACTTC
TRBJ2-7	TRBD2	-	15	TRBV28	CASSPLVEREAKQYF	TGTGCCAGCAGCCCGCTTGTCGAGCGGGAGGCAAAGCAGTACTTC
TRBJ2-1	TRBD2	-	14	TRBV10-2	CASSELSSGTSQFF	TGCGCCAGCAGTGAGTTGAGTAGCGGGACATCCCAGTTCTTC
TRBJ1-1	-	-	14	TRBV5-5	CASSPIDPSAEAFF	TGTGCCAGCAGCCCAATCGACCCGTCGGCTGAAGCTTTCTTT
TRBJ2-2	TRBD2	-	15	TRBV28	CASSLVAGGTGELFF	TGTGCCAGCAGTTTAGTAGCGGGAGGCACCGGGGAGCTGTTTTTT
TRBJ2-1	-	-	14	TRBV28	CATSRSELYNEQFF	TGTGCCACCTCACGGAGCGAGCTCTACAATGAGCAGTTCTTC
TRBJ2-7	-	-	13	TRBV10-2	CASSEARSYEQYF	TGCGCCAGCAGTGAGGCCAGATCCTACGAGCAGTACTTC
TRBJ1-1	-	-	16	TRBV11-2	CASSPWKLRALTEAFF	TGTGCCAGCAGCCCGTGGAAGCTTCGGGCTCTCACTGAAGCTTTCTTT
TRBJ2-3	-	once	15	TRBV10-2	CASSEGVTSTDTQYF	TGCGCCAGCAGTGAGGGGGTTACTAGCACAGATACGCAGTATTTT
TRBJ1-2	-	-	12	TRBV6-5	CASSGYGEGYTF	TGTGCCAGCAGCGGGTATGGCGAAGGCTACACCTTC
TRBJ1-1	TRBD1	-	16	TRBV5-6	CASRLTGASEVPEAFF	TGTGCCAGCCGACTCACAGGGGCCTCAGAAGTCCCTGAAGCTTTCTTT
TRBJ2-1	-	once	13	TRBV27	CASSSSSGNEQFF	TGTGCCAGCAGCTCTAGCTCGGGCAATGAGCAGTTCTTC
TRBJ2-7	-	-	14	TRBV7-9	CASGEGLWNYEQYF	TGTGCCAGCGGTGAAGGACTCTGGAACTACGAGCAGTACTTC
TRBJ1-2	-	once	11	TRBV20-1	CSASGGTGYTF	TGCAGTGCTAGTGGGGGGACGGGCTACACCTTC
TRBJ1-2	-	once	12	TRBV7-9	CASSFAGRGYTF	TGTGCCAGCAGCTTTGCCGGACGGGGCTACACCTTC
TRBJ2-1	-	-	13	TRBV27	CASADESYNEQFF	TGTGCCAGCGCAGATGAATCCTACAATGAGCAGTTCTTC
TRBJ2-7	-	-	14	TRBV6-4	CASSRDSGVGEQYF	TGTGCCAGCAGTCGGGACTCAGGGGTGGGCGAGCAGTACTTC
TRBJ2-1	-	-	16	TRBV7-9	CASSLVGGRLDNEQFF	TGTGCCAGCAGCTTAGTAGGTGGGAGGCTTGACAATGAGCAGTTCTTC
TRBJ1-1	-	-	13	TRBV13	CASSPAYGTEAFF	TGTGCCAGCAGCCCAGCGTACGGGACTGAAGCTTTCTTT
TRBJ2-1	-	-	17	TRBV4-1	CASSQDRWSPGRNEQFF	TGCGCCAGCAGCCAAGATCGATGGAGCCCTGGCCGAAATGAGCAGTTCTTC
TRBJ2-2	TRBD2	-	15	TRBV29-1	CSVALAGDITGELFF	TGCAGCGTGGCCCTAGCGGGAGATATCACCGGGGAGCTGTTTTTT
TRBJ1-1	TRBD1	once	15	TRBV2	CASRGDRGMNTEAFF	TGTGCCAGCAGGGGGGACAGGGGCATGAACACTGAAGCTTTCTTT
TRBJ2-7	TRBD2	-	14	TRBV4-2	CASSQDGLAGEQYF	TGTGCCAGCAGCCAAGACGGACTAGCGGGCGAGCAGTACTTC
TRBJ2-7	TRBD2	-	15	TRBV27	CASSPGTSGRGEQYF	TGTGCCAGCAGTCCTGGGACTAGCGGGAGGGGCGAGCAGTACTTC
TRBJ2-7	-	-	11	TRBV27	CASTEGGEQYF	TGTGCCAGCACGGAGGGTGGCGAGCAGTACTTC